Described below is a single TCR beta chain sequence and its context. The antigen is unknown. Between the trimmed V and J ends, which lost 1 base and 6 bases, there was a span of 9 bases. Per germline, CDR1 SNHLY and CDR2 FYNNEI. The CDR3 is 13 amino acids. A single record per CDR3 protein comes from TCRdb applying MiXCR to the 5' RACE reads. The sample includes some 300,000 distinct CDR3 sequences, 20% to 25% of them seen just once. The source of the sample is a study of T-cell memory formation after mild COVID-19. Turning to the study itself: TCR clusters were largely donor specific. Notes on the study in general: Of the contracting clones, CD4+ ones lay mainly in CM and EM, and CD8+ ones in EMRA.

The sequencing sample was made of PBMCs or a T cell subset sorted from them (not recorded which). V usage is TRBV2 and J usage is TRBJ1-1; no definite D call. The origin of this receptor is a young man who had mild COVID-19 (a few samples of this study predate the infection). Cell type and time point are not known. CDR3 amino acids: CASSEVRAAEAFF. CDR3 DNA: TGTGCCAGCAGTGAAGTAAGGGCGGCTGAAGCTTTCTTT.